This T cell receptor beta chain was obtained from a study of blood T cell repertoires in COVID-19. V gave up 7 bases and J gave up 4 bases; unmatched junction bases: 7. The CDR3 sequence is 14 residues long. From germline, CDR1 is SNHLY and CDR2 FYNNEI. Clones were read by immunoSEQ multiplex PCR, and TCRdb kept only the in-frame ones, dropping some. Among 55,000 to 75,000 clones listed, about 73% were seen once. The sample comprised peripheral blood. The rearrangement joins TRBV2 to TRBJ1-1, with 9 bases fitting TRBD1. The clonotype originates from a man aged 55 to 70 with acute or convalescent COVID-19. In DNA, the CDR3 is TGTGCCAGCACCCGGGACAGGGAAGGCACTGAAGCTTTCTTT. Translation gives CASTRDREGTEAFF.